This T cell receptor (beta chain) was captured in a study of blood T cell repertoires in COVID-19. Study-wide background: There were acute and convalescent COVID-19 samples, and they came from the United States, Italy and Spain.

The CDR3 is 13 residues long. The V and J ends lost 6 bases and 10 bases respectively, with 13 bases between them. From germline, CDR1 is MNHEY and CDR2 SVGAGI. Profiled with immunoSEQ multiplex PCR; TCRdb holds only in-frame clones, not every one. Among 250,000 or so clones listed, roughly 84% were seen once. V gene TRBV6-5 combines with J gene TRBJ1-6, with D tentatively TRBD1 (5 bases). This receptor was obtained from a man aged 35-49 years who had recovered from COVID-19. Sample: peripheral blood. The CDR3 sequence is CASSRGLRSPLHF. DNA of the CDR3: TGTGCCAGCAGCCGGGGACTGCGATCACCCCTCCACTTT.